This TCR beta chain was recovered during a study of cytomegalovirus exposure and HLA in healthy donors (TCRdb year 2017). At the level of the whole study: According to an earlier analysis of several hundred of the donors, roughly 180 million T cells yielded roughly 100 million unique TCR beta sequences and around 280 Gb of sequence data. An early release that covered approximately 600 HLA-typed donors contained approximately 300 gigabases of sequencing data and some 87 million unique TCR sequences. Among the roughly 400 genotyped donors, approximately 77% belonged to the genetic ancestry cluster associated with self-reported Caucasian donors. The aim of the study was to test whether cataloging public T cell receptors could identify signatures of past pathogen exposure. The study profiled the T cell repertoires of 500 to 800 subjects by immunosequencing and related them to cytomegalovirus serostatus. Along with the roughly 610-subject first cohort, a separate validation cohort of some 130 different subjects was used. The study combined high-throughput TCR immunosequencing, statistical association of individual TCRs with disease status, and machine learning to predict cytomegalovirus infection status. A later analysis re-examined previously published TCR beta repertoires from 500 to 700 donors and added high-resolution HLA genotyping to investigate patterns of TCR occurrence. In the later analysis, no new phenotypic data were used to find candidate immune exposures; instead, reliance was placed on TCR beta sequences and their occurrence across donors. In an earlier analysis of a few hundred of the donors, high-throughput TCR beta sequencing was used to judge whether each TCR beta V gene segment behaved as functional or pseudogenic. Alongside the repertoire data, information on donor age, sex, ethnicity and CMV serostatus was compiled. A later genetic analysis used genome-wide SNP genotypes for about 65% of the roughly 670 donors, treating that subset as a discovery cohort. Every discovery cohort repertoire had been produced on one sequencing platform. HLA typing included class I and class II loci at four-digit resolution. The number of typed donors differed by locus: roughly 629-630 for A, B, C, DRB1 and DQB1; approximately 540 for DQA1; some 590 for DPA1; and about 470 for DPB1. Roughly five DR-DQ haplotypes were handled as single units for association and clustering, since linkage in the cohort was strong. On average, about 200,000 unique TCR beta nucleotide sequences were sequenced per donor among about 400 genotyped donors of the cohort, with roughly 19% of those sequences being non-productive.

The library was produced with the immunoSEQ multiplex PCR assay. For the multiplex PCR, a mixture combining 60 forward primers for TCR Vbeta segments and 13 reverse primers for TCR Jbeta segments was used. Amplification of the CDR3 region of rearranged TCR beta genes was performed with a multiplex PCR assay on genomic DNA. Amplified TCR beta libraries were sequenced as 87-base-pair reads on the Illumina HiSeq System. As for how the authors treated the data: A later analysis counted approximately 76 million unique TCR beta chains across the 666 repertoires, and about 10 million of these chains were shared by at least two donors. A nearest-neighbor algorithm error-corrected the raw reads and collapsed the reads into unique sequences, merging closely related sequences to remove PCR and sequencing errors. CDR3 sequences were aligned to IMGT reference sequences to assign V, D and J gene segments. For a sequence to be retained, at least a six-nucleotide match to both a V gene segment and a J gene segment was required. A rearrangement was called productive if the CDR3 had no stop codons and remained in frame with V and J, and every other rearrangement was called non-productive. Following IMGT convention, CDR3 was defined as the stretch from the second conserved V-encoded cysteine to the conserved J-encoded phenylalanine. The earlier analysis of fewer than 750 of the donors excluded sequences that lacked an unambiguous match to a single V gene segment. An earlier analysis of several hundred of the donors called V segments functional above 56.7% productive rearrangements and segregating when the between-donor standard deviation exceeded 5%. A statistical classification framework was developed to diagnose cytomegalovirus status using the catalog of TCR beta chain sequences. A later analysis assigned V and J genes by comparing TCR nucleotide sequences with IMGT/GENE-DB human TR gene sequences. In a later analysis, CDR3 sequences and most-parsimonious VDJ recombination scenarios were assigned using the TCRdist pipeline. In a later analysis, every TCR beta chain was defined by the combination of its CDR3 amino acid sequence and its V-gene family, and reads without a unique V-gene family were dropped. To address suspected cross-contamination and a sequencing artifact, a later analysis removed 450 to 700 highly shared, low-generation-probability nucleotide sequences. In a later analysis, a clonal expansion index for each public chain was calculated from normalized within-repertoire ranks of inferred template counts. In a later analysis, generation probabilities were computed with a VDJ recombination model fitted to out-of-frame rearrangements, and the resulting probabilities were checked against IGoR. Hypergeometric tests were used in a later analysis to score TCR-TCR, TCR-HLA and TCR-CMV co-occurrence, with a repertoire-size bias correction applied to the TCR pairs. In a later analysis, false discovery rates were estimated by permuting HLA or CMV assignments 20 times. In a later analysis, co-occurring TCRs were grouped using DBSCAN, with TCRdist sequence similarity added in when clustering inside HLA-allele-positive subsets. Co-occurrence clustering excluded repertoires with fewer than 30,000 or more than 120,000 public chains, plus five with anomalous nucleotide sharing. TCRdb obtained this table from immuneACCESS and retained in-frame rearrangements with V and J assigned. These tables miss some clones; where compared with another copy, unresolved V genes account for less than half of the shortfall, and the remainder is unexplained. That table gives V, J and clone size, and the DNA gave D and trimming. A total of roughly 80,000 clones appear in this sample, approximately 65% of them only once. 4% to 5.5% of the sample is taken by the ten largest.

The cohort comprised 670 or so healthy bone marrow donors. At the time of sampling, every cohort member was nominally healthy, though immune exposures that went unrecorded were likely present. The donor was CMV seropositive and was included in the group of some 290 seropositive cohort members. Every donor gave a peripheral blood sample, and the peripheral blood mononuclear cells from that sample were used for TCR beta sequencing. Genomic DNA extraction from the blood cell samples was performed with the Qiagen DNeasy Blood Extraction Kit. From the germline V gene (reference sequence), CDR1 is LNHDA and CDR2 is SQIVND. Ends trimmed: V by 3 bases, J by 8 bases; bases unmatched to a gene: 1. The CDR3 runs 12 amino acids, cysteine and phenylalanine included. Solely the CDR3 DNA is kept, with 36 bases framed from the first base. In the case of this clone: Its antigen remains unidentified. Base-call qualities are not available, and no considerably larger clone is one nucleotide away.

On the study overall, not on this receptor specifically: A further reported finding was that TCR beta sequences accurately predicted the HLA-A and HLA-B alleles for most subjects in the first cohort. This cohort had only TCR beta chains sequenced, and the lack of alpha or paired-chain data limited which features could be detected. Linkage disequilibrium might explain the correlated functional status among segregating V segments, but an unknown experimental factor could not be excluded. The authors suggested that the approach could potentially be generalized to other disease states and immunological phenotypes. According to a later analysis, parvovirus B19, influenza, CMV and Epstein-Barr virus appeared linked to several top co-occurrence clusters. In both the original and validation cohorts, the classifier was reported to diagnose cytomegalovirus status with high specificity and sensitivity. A few of the identified cytomegalovirus-associated TCR beta chains were confirmed in vitro to be specific for cytomegalovirus antigens. Presence/absence analyses assumed roughly uniform sequencing depth across donors, an assumption that may not hold. In a later genetic analysis, a missense DCLRE1C variant was associated with V-gene and J-gene trimming of TCR beta chains, and the association was replicated in an independent cohort. A later analysis found that TCR association rates varied across HLA loci, with DRB1 alleles showing the most associated TCRs and HLA-C alleles the fewest. Compared with equally common non-associated chains, HLA-associated TCR beta chains in a later analysis were more clonally expanded and had lower generation probabilities. The earlier analysis of approximately 560 of the donors excluded seventeen rarely observed V segments, including chromosome 9 orphons, because counts were too low. According to a later genetic analysis, donors in an Asian-associated ancestry cluster had fewer N-insertions in productive TCRs than the roughly 700-donor mean. Immune exposure information for the cohort was limited to CMV serostatus. Most TCR sequences were seen in very few donors, while some public TCRs were found in many individuals. A group of highly shared sequence variants was considered likely to be a technical artifact of the sequencing pipeline. Specific HLA alleles were associated with more than 15,000 TCR beta sequences at a false discovery rate of 0.05 in a later analysis. According to a later analysis, most CMV-associated TCR beta chains appeared to be HLA-restricted, and the HLA associations seemed to be driven largely by CMV exposure. Because some donors lacked HLA typing at each locus, the association tests relied only on the typed subset. Some IMGT-functional V segments, including TRBV6-2 and TRBV6-3, could not be told apart with the 87-base-pair reads, so those segments were excluded. When HLA alleles, especially DR and DQ, strongly co-occurred, attributing TCR associations to individual alleles was difficult. An earlier analysis of approximately 500 of the donors showed that most TCR beta V segments appeared in productive rearrangements either about 87% or about 30% of the time, which broadly matched IMGT annotations. The study listed approximately 150 TCR beta chains as associated with cytomegalovirus.

The TCR sequence derives from a male donor in good health and CMV-seropositive. The chain employs TRBV19 and TRBJ2-1, with TRBD1 matching 7 junction bases. Sample: PBMCs. The bases are TGTGCCAGTAGTATCACAGGGGATGAGCAGTTCTTC. This yields the protein CASSITGDEQFF.